This T cell receptor (beta chain) was found in a study of T cell responses to AZD1222 COVID-19 vaccine. Study results and caveats: Clonal diversity was possibly underestimated, and the donors were mostly white British, with more females. Once two AZD1222 doses were given, Spike-specific TCR breadth and depth went up.

Assay used: immunoSEQ multiplex PCR; TCRdb lists only in-frame clones, some missing. The data contain about 160,000 clones, roughly nine tenths of them singletons. About this clone itself: Its target is unknown.

This CDR3 has 15 residues. Germline CDR1 reads SGDLS; CDR2 reads YYNGEE. The V and J ends lost 6 bases and 0 bases, in that order; junction bases with no gene match: 5. Sequencing was performed on peripheral blood, taken 28 days after the second AZD1222 dose. This clonotype was sampled from an adult who received the AZD1222 COVID-19 vaccine. The chain uses TRBV9 and TRBJ2-1; the match to TRBD1 covers 8 bases. The CDR3 DNA reads as TGTGCCAGCACAGTGGACAGGGCCTCCTACAATGAGCAGTTCTTC. Translating gives CASTVDRASYNEQFF.